The following is a TCR beta chain sequence with its context. Antigen specificity is unknown. The germline gives CDR1 DFQATT, CDR2 SNEGSKA (reference sequence). The ends were cut back, 3 bases at V and 1 base at J, with 11 bases in the middle. The CDR3 is 14 residues long. This record comes from a study of CD8 T cells in ankylosing spondylitis. TCRdb reanalysed the 5' RACE reads using MiXCR and keeps one entry per CDR3 protein. The sample has approximately 540,000 distinct CDR3 sequences, more than 9.5% seen once. Findings and limits, study-wide: A TCR beta motif made of about 8 highly homologous variants seemed typical of ankylosing spondylitis blood.

J is TRBJ2-3 and V is TRBV20-1, with D hard to call. The origin of this receptor is a male donor with ankylosing spondylitis. The sample taken for sequencing was blood, either unsorted or a sorted T cell fraction (not recorded which). The CDR3 region has the DNA TGCAGTGCTAGTACCGAGACACGCACAGATACGCAGTATTTT. Residues: CSASTETRTDTQYF.